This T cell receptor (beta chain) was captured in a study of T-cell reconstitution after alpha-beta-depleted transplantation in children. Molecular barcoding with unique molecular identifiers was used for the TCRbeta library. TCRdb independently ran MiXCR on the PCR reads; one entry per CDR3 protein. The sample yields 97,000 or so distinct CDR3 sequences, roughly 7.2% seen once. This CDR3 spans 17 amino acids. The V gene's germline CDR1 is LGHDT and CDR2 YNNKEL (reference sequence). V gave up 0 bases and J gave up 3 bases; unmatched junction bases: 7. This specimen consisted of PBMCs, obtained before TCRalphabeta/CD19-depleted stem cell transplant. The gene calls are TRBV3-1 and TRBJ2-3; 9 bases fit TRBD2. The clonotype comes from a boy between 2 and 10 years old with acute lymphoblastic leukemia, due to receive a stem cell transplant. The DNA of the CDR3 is TGTGCCAGCAGCCAAGATCGGGGGCTAGCGGGGACAGATACGCAGTATTTT. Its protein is CASSQDRGLAGTDTQYF.